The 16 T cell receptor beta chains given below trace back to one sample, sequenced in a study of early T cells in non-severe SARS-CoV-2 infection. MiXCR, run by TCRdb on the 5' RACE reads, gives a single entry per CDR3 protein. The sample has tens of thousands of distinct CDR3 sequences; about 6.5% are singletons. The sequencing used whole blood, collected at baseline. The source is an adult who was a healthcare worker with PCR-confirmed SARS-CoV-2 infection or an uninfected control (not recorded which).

CDR3 residues: CASSEWALAGGDNEQFF. In DNA form, the CDR3 reads TGTGCCAGCAGTGAATGGGCCCTAGCGGGAGGTGACAATGAGCAGTTCTTC. The chain couples TRBV2 to TRBJ2-1; 11 positions agree with TRBD2. This CDR3 comprises 17 residues. The V gene's germline CDR1 is SNHLY and CDR2 FYNNEI. V lost 2 bases to trimming and J lost 5 bases; unmatched junction nucleotides: 8.

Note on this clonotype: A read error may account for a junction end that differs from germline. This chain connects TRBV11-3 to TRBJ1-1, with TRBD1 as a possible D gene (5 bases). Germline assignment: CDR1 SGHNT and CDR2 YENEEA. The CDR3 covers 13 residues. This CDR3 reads CVSSLDPTAEAFF. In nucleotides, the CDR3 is TGTGTCAGCAGCTTAGATCCGACAGCTGAAGCTTTCTTT.

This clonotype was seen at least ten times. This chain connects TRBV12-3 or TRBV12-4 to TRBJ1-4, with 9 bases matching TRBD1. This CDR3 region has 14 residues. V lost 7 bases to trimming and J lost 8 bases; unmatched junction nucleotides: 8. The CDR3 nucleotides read TGTGCCAGCAATGAACAGGGGGCAGAAGAAAAACTGTTTTTT. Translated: CASNEQGAEEKLFF.

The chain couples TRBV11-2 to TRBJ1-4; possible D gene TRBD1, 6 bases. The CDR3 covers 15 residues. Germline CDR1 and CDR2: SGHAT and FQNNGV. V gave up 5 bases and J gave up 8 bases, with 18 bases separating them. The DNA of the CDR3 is TGTGCCAGCAGCCCCGTGGACAGTCCCCACGAAAAACTGTTTTTT. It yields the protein CASSPVDSPHEKLFF. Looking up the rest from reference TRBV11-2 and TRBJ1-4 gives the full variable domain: EAGVAQSPRYKIIEKRQSVAFWCNPISGHATLYWYQQILGQGPKLLIQFQNNGVVDDSQLPKDRFSAERLKGVDSTLKIQPAKLEDSAVYLCASSPVDSPHEKLFFGSGTQLSVL.

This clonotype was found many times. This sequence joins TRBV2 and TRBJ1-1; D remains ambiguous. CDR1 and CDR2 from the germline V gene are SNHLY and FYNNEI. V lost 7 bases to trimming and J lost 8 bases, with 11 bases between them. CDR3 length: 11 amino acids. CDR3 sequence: CASIMTREAFF. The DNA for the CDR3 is TGTGCCAGCATTATGACCCGCGAAGCTTTCTTT.

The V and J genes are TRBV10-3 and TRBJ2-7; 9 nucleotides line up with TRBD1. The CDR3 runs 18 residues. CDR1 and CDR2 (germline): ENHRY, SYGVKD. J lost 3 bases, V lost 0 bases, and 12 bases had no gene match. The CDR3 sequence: CAISESTGTGQGIYEQYF. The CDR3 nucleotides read TGTGCCATCAGTGAGTCAACTGGGACAGGGCAGGGCATCTACGAGCAGTACTTC.

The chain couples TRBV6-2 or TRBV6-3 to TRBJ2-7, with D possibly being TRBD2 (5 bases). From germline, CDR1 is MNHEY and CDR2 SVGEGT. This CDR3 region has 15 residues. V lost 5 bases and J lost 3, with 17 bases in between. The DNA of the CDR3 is TGTGCCAGCAGTCTCGACCTACTAGTTATCTACGAGCAGTACTTC. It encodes CASSLDLLVIYEQYF.

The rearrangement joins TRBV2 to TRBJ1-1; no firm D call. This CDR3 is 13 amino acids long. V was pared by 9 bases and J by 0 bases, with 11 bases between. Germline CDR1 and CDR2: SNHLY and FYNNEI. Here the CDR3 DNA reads TGTGCCAGGGGCCAACCGATGAACACTGAAGCTTTCTTT. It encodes CARGQPMNTEAFF.

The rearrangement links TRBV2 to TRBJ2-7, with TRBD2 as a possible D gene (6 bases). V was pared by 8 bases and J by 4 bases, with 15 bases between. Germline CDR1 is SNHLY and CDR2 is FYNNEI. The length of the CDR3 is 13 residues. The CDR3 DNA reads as TGTGCCAGCTCGGCGGGATCTCGGTACGAGCAGTACTTC. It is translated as CASSAGSRYEQYF.

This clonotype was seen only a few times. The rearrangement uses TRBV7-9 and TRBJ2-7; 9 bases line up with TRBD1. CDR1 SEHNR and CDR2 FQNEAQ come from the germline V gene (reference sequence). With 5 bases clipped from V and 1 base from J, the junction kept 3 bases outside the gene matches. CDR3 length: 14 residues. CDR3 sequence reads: CASSRGTGSYEQYF. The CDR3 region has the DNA TGTGCCAGCAGCCGCGGGACAGGGTCCTACGAGCAGTACTTC.

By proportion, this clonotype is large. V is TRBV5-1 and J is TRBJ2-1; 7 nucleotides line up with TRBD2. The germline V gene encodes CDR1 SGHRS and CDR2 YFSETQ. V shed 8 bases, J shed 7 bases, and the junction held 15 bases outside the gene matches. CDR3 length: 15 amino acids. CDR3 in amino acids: CASSPGRGRENEQFF. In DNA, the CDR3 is TGCGCCAGTTCCCCCGGGCGGGGGAGGGAGAATGAGCAGTTCTTC.

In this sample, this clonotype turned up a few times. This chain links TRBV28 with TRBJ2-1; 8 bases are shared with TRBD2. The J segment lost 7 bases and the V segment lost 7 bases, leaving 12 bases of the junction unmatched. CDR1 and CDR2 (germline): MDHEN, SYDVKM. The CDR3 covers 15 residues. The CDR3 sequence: CASTLPPGLGNEQFF. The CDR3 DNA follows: TGTGCCAGCACCTTACCACCGGGACTAGGGAATGAGCAGTTCTTC.

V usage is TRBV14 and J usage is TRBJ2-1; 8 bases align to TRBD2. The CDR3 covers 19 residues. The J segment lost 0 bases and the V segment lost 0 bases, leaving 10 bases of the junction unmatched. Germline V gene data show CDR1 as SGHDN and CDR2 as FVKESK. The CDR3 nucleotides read TGTGCCAGCAGCCAAGAGGGTAGCGGGGCCCCTAGCTCCTACAATGAGCAGTTCTTC. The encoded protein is CASSQEGSGAPSSYNEQFF.

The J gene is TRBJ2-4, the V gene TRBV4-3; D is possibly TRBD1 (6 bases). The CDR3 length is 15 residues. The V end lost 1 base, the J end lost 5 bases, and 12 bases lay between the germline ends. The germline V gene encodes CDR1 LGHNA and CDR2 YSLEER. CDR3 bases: TGCGCCAGCAGCCAAGGGGGACACGGAGAAAACATTCAGTACTTC. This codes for CASSQGGHGENIQYF.

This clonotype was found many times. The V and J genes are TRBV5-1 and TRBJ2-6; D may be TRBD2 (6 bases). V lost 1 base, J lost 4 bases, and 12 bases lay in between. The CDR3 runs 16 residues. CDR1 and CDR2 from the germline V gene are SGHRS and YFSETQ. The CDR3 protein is CASSLSGESGANVLTF. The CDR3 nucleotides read TGCGCCAGCAGCTTGTCGGGGGAATCCGGGGCCAACGTCCTGACTTTC. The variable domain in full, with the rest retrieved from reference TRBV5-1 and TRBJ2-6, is KAGVTQTPRYLIKTRGQQVTLSCSPISGHRSVSWYQQTPGQGLQFLFEYFSETQRNKGNFPGRFSGRQFSNSRSEMNVSTLELGDSALYLCASSLSGESGANVLTFGAGSRLTVL.

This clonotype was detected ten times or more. The DNA of the CDR3 is TGTGCCAGCTCCTCCGCGGGCGGTGGAGGGACAGATACGCAGTATTTT. This translates into CASSSAGGGGTDTQYF. The chain uses TRBV7-3 and TRBJ2-3, with D maybe TRBD2 (6 bases). The CDR3 runs 16 residues. Trimming left V 8 bases short and J 3 bases short, with 21 bases between. Germline CDR1 is SGHTA and CDR2 is FQGTGA.